The entry below gives a single TCR beta chain sequence along with its context. Its matching antigen is unknown. This specimen belongs to a study of cytomegalovirus exposure and HLA in healthy donors. CDR1 and CDR2 (germline): MNHEY, SMNVEV (reference sequence). Trimming pared 2 bases from V and 3 bases from J, leaving 16 bases between. The CDR3 length is 16 residues. Findings and caveats of the study: Within the roughly 120 validation repertoires, first-cohort TCR clusters tended to co-occur, according to a later analysis.

The method was immunoSEQ multiplex PCR; TCRdb's version includes in-frame clones alone and lacks a portion of them. The data show about 82,000 clones, about 95% seen once. Sequencing used PBMCs. The clonotype comes from a woman younger than 30 in good health and CMV-seronegative. V usage is TRBV27 and J usage is TRBJ1-2; D gene unclear. The CDR3 sequence: CASSLRSPPGYYGYTF. The CDR3 nucleotides are TGTGCCAGCAGTTTACGTTCTCCACCCGGGTACTATGGCTACACCTTC.